The TCR beta chain described here comes from a study of cytomegalovirus exposure and HLA in healthy donors. PCR employed 60 Vbeta and 13 Jbeta primers. Data came from immunoSEQ multiplex PCR; TCRdb stores just in-frame clones and leaves some out. Among about 200,000 clones listed, roughly an eighth were seen once. About this clone itself: Its antigen is currently unknown.

Study results and limitations: High specificity and sensitivity for cytomegalovirus status were reported for the classifier. In a later analysis, CMV-associated beta chains were mostly HLA-associated, it appeared. Later, an analysis found that common viral pathogens appeared to be linked with several of the most significant clusters. Later on, an analysis showed TCR association rates differing by HLA locus, with DRB1 the most and HLA-C the fewest.

This receptor was identified in a man aged 45-65 years in good health and CMV-seropositive. Sequencing was carried out using PBMCs.

The CDR3 DNA reads as TGTGCCAGCAGTTTATACCCCAGGGGGAACATTCAGTACTTC. Its protein is CASSLYPRGNIQYF. The rearrangement uses TRBV27 and TRBJ2-4; 7 bases align to TRBD1. This CDR3 spans 14 amino acids. CDR1 MNHEY and CDR2 SMNVEV come from the germline V gene (reference sequence). V shed 1 base, J shed 7 bases, and the junction held 4 bases outside the gene matches.